This T cell receptor (beta chain) was identified in a study of blood T cell repertoires in COVID-19. As for the study in general: The United States, Italy and Spain supplied acute and convalescent COVID-19 samples. T cells, B-cell-depleted T cells, or PBMCs supplied cDNA or gDNA.

Per the original data handling: Estimation of nucleated cell counts relied on the amplification of reference gene primers. Sequencing was performed with immunoSEQ multiplex PCR; in TCRdb, only in-frame clones are kept and a portion is missing. V, J and clone size are those of that table, while D and trimming were read from the DNA. The sample holds over 80,000 clones; about 87% are singletons and the top ten take around 20%. The CDR3 is made up of 14 amino acids. CDR1 and CDR2 from the germline V gene are SGHNT and YYREEE (reference sequence). The V end was cut by 2 bases, the J end by 5 bases, with 13 bases between.

J is TRBJ2-5 and V is TRBV5-4; maybe TRBD2 (5 bases). The sample taken for sequencing was peripheral blood. This sequence was found in a human donor in a cohort sampled during active COVID-19. The CDR3 here is CASSFGGGRETQYF. In DNA form, the CDR3 reads TGTGCCAGCAGCTTCGGTGGCGGGCGGGAGACCCAGTACTTC.